These 3 T cell receptor beta chains originate from one sample sequenced in a study of Ad26.COV2.S vaccination and SARS-CoV-2 variants. Only in-frame clones appear in the TCRdb table, and some are missing; sequencing was by immunoSEQ multiplex PCR. This sample has around 370,000 clones, with 92% found just once. Material: peripheral blood, obtained after recovery from COVID-19. These receptors were taken from a human donor who had recovered from COVID-19.

The rearrangement uses TRBV27 and TRBJ2-1; 9 bases match TRBD1. CDR3 length equals 17 residues. Germline CDR1 is MNHEY and CDR2 is SMNVEV (reference sequence). V lost 6 bases and J lost 5; bases outside the gene matches: 14. For the CDR3, the DNA is TGTGCCAGCAGAAGCACCGCGGGACAGGGTTTGAACAATGAGCAGTTCTTC. The encoded protein is CASRSTAGQGLNNEQFF.

The gene calls are TRBV7-9 and TRBJ2-1; weak D call: TRBD2 (6 bases). Germline CDR1 and CDR2: SEHNR and FQNEAQ (reference sequence). The V end lost 4 bases, the J end lost 4 bases, and 8 bases lay between the germline ends. The CDR3 consists of 13 residues. CDR3 nucleotides: TGTGCCAGCAGCTCGGGGGATTACAATGAGCAGTTCTTC. This translates into CASSSGDYNEQFF.

This chain uses TRBV29-1 with TRBJ2-7; D may be TRBD2 (5 bases). The V gene lost 6 bases and the J gene lost 6 bases, with 18 bases spanning the gap. CDR3 size: 13 residues. The V gene's germline CDR1 is SQVTM and CDR2 ANQGSEA. The DNA of the CDR3 is TGCAGCGTGTACAAGGGAGATACTTCCGAGCAGTACTTC. Its protein is CSVYKGDTSEQYF.